This T cell receptor (beta chain) was found in a study of T cells after posttransplantation cyclophosphamide. By sample fraction, this clone is medium-sized. TCRdb's copy holds only in-frame clones and misses some; the assay was immunoSEQ multiplex PCR. The data contain about 47,000 clones, roughly 92% of them singletons. V trimming: 0 bases; J trimming: 7 bases; junction bases outside the gene matches: 7. Germline CDR1 reads SGHRS; CDR2 reads YFSETQ. The CDR3 length is 15 residues. This clonotype originated in a woman aged 45-65 years in good health and a related stem cell transplant donor. The sequencing input was PBMCs. The V gene is TRBV5-1, the J gene TRBJ1-2; 9 bases map to TRBD1. The CDR3 DNA is TGCGCCAGCAGCTTGGAGGGACAGGGTCTTACTGGCTACACCTTC. Its protein is CASSLEGQGLTGYTF.